These T cell receptor beta chains were read from a single sample in a study of T cell repertoires in cytomegalovirus infection. From the reads, TCRdb called clonotypes with MiXCR, one entry per CDR3 protein. This sample carries just under 550,000 distinct CDR3 sequences, approximately 25% of them seen once, and the ten largest clones take around 13%. The specimen sequenced was PBMCs. The source is a human donor in good health (CMV status not recorded). Some clones in this sample may be carry-over from other donors' samples. Each CDR3 is given with its conserved first and last residue. The D gene is left open where the match is weak. The listing skips clone size in some rows; elsewhere it reads once, few, many or a size class.

d_gene: -
j_gene: TRBJ1-4
abundance: -
v_gene: TRBV4-3
CDR3aa: CASSQGLRPDRGEKLFF
CDR3nt: TGCGCCAGCAGCCAAGGGCTCCGGCCAGATCGGGGTGAAAAACTGTTTTTT

d_gene: -
j_gene: TRBJ2-7
abundance: few
v_gene: TRBV7-9
CDR3aa: CASSLGGDSYEQYF
CDR3nt: TGTGCCAGCAGCTTAGGGGGGGACTCCTACGAGCAGTACTTC

d_gene: -
j_gene: TRBJ2-1
abundance: -
v_gene: TRBV11-2
CDR3aa: CASLDFYNEQFF
CDR3nt: TGTGCCAGCCTTGACTTCTACAATGAGCAGTTCTTC

d_gene: -
j_gene: TRBJ2-1
abundance: few
v_gene: TRBV7-9
CDR3aa: CASSSPREANEQFF
CDR3nt: TGTGCCAGCAGCTCGCCCAGGGAGGCTAATGAGCAGTTCTTC

d_gene: -
j_gene: TRBJ1-2
abundance: many
v_gene: TRBV7-2
CDR3aa: CASSPNTDVGYGYTF
CDR3nt: TGTGCCAGCAGTCCTAATACTGACGTGGGCTATGGCTACACCTTC

d_gene: -
j_gene: TRBJ2-5
abundance: few
v_gene: TRBV6-2/TRBV6-3
CDR3aa: CASTAPRGRGQETQYF
CDR3nt: TGTGCCAGCACCGCCCCGAGGGGCCGGGGACAAGAGACCCAGTACTTC

d_gene: -
j_gene: TRBJ2-1
abundance: -
v_gene: TRBV4-1
CDR3aa: CASSQYPNEQFF
CDR3nt: TGCGCCAGCAGCCAATATCCTAATGAGCAGTTCTTC

d_gene: -
j_gene: TRBJ2-5
abundance: many
v_gene: TRBV7-2
CDR3aa: CASSLSYQETQYF
CDR3nt: TGTGCCAGCAGCTTATCTTACCAAGAGACCCAGTACTTC

d_gene: TRBD1
j_gene: TRBJ1-1
abundance: few
v_gene: TRBV6-6
CDR3aa: CASSGGRGTEAFF
CDR3nt: TGTGCCAGCAGTGGGGGCAGGGGGACTGAAGCTTTCTTT

d_gene: -
j_gene: TRBJ2-1
abundance: once
v_gene: TRBV19
CDR3aa: CASSITGAPFNEQFF
CDR3nt: TGTGCCAGTAGTATTACGGGAGCTCCCTTCAATGAGCAGTTCTTC

d_gene: TRBD1
j_gene: TRBJ1-5
abundance: -
v_gene: TRBV12-3/TRBV12-4
CDR3aa: CASRGTADNQPQHF
CDR3nt: TGTGCCAGCAGGGGGACAGCCGATAATCAGCCCCAGCATTTT

d_gene: -
j_gene: TRBJ2-7
abundance: few
v_gene: TRBV30
CDR3aa: CAWSVHPGREQYF
CDR3nt: TGTGCCTGGAGTGTACATCCGGGGCGCGAGCAGTACTTC

d_gene: -
j_gene: TRBJ2-3
abundance: once
v_gene: TRBV5-1
CDR3aa: CASRPGSSTDTQYF
CDR3nt: TGCGCCAGCAGACCGGGATCGAGCACAGATACGCAGTATTTT

d_gene: -
j_gene: TRBJ2-5
abundance: -
v_gene: TRBV7-9
CDR3aa: CASSLEAQRGSF
CDR3nt: TGTGCCAGCAGCTTAGAAGCCCAGAGAGGGTCCTTC

d_gene: -
j_gene: TRBJ1-5
abundance: few
v_gene: TRBV7-9
CDR3aa: CASSGGGANQPQHF
CDR3nt: TGTGCCAGCAGCGGGGGGGGGGCCAATCAGCCCCAGCATTTT

d_gene: -
j_gene: TRBJ2-3
abundance: few
v_gene: TRBV24-1
CDR3aa: CATSDETGSDTQYF
CDR3nt: TGTGCCACCAGTGATGAAACAGGGTCGGATACGCAGTATTTT

d_gene: -
j_gene: TRBJ2-1
abundance: many
v_gene: TRBV7-2
CDR3aa: CASKEGRGGSYNEQFF
CDR3nt: TGTGCCAGTAAGGAGGGGCGGGGTGGCTCCTACAATGAGCAGTTCTTC

d_gene: TRBD2
j_gene: TRBJ2-2
abundance: many
v_gene: TRBV11-3
CDR3aa: CASSLDRIAGGNTGELFF
CDR3nt: TGTGCCAGCAGCTTAGATAGAATAGCGGGAGGCAACACCGGGGAGCTGTTTTTT

d_gene: -
j_gene: TRBJ2-1
abundance: few
v_gene: TRBV7-9
CDR3aa: CASSLRIGVREQFF
CDR3nt: TGTGCCAGCAGCTTACGGATTGGGGTACGTGAGCAGTTCTTC

d_gene: TRBD1
j_gene: TRBJ1-2
abundance: -
v_gene: TRBV5-1
CDR3aa: CASSLISGTGLDYGYTF
CDR3nt: TGCGCCAGCAGCTTAATATCCGGGACAGGGCTCGACTATGGCTACACCTTC

d_gene: TRBD2
j_gene: TRBJ2-2
abundance: -
v_gene: TRBV11-3
CDR3aa: CASSLVGDPGLAGANTGELFF
CDR3nt: TGTGCCAGCAGCTTAGTCGGAGACCCGGGACTAGCGGGTGCGAACACCGGGGAGCTGTTTTTT

d_gene: -
j_gene: TRBJ1-4
abundance: -
v_gene: TRBV2
CDR3aa: CASSPMDSGSNEKLFF
CDR3nt: TGTGCCAGCAGTCCGATGGACAGCGGCTCTAATGAAAAACTGTTTTTT

d_gene: TRBD2
j_gene: TRBJ2-1
abundance: -
v_gene: TRBV10-2
CDR3aa: CASSELGLAGGSSYNEQFF
CDR3nt: TGCGCCAGCAGTGAGTTGGGACTAGCGGGAGGAAGCTCCTACAATGAGCAGTTCTTC

d_gene: -
j_gene: TRBJ2-2
abundance: -
v_gene: TRBV10-3
CDR3aa: CAISEARDTGELFF
CDR3nt: TGTGCCATCAGTGAGGCGAGGGACACCGGGGAGCTGTTTTTT